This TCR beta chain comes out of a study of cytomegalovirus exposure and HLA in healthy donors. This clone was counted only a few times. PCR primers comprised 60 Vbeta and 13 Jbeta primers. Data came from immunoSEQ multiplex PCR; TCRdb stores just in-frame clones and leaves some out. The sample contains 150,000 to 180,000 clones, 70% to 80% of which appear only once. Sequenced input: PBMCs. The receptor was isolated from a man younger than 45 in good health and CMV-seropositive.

Written as DNA, the CDR3 is TGTGCCATCAGGGGGCACCAGAAAAACATTCAGTACTTC. It yields the protein CAIRGHQKNIQYF. This chain links TRBV10-3 with TRBJ2-4, with TRBD1 as a possible D gene (5 bases). Germline V lookup: CDR1 ENHRY, CDR2 SYGVKD. Between the trimmed V and J ends, which lost 6 bases and 4 bases, there was a span of 10 bases. The CDR3 is 13 residues long.